The 6 T cell receptor beta chains given below trace back to one sample, sequenced in a study of blood T cells in healthy people across ages. Alongside a J-beta primer mix, a sample-barcoded 5' primer served in a second PCR lasting roughly 7 to 12 cycles. Using its own MiXCR run on the 5' RACE reads, TCRdb lists one record per CDR3 protein. The sample holds about 1.4 million distinct CDR3 sequences, approximately 59% seen once. The sequencing input was blood. Receptors were obtained from a man between 18 and 29 years old in good health.

The chain has TRBV27 and TRBJ2-1; 7 positions agree with TRBD2. The CDR3 is made up of 11 amino acids. The ends lost 3 bases at V and 13 bases at J; junction bases unmatched: 3. Germline loops: CDR1 MNHEY, CDR2 SMNVEV (reference sequence). The CDR3 sequence is CASSFSGSQFF. CDR3 nucleotides: TGTGCCAGCAGTTTTAGCGGGTCTCAGTTCTTC.

This CDR3 reads CASSLTAGAWAYTF. The DNA for the CDR3 is TGTGCCAGCAGTCTAACGGCAGGGGCTTGGGCGTACACCTTC. The V and J genes are TRBV27 and TRBJ1-2, with D maybe TRBD1 (6 bases). The CDR3 covers 14 residues. Germline V gene lookup returns CDR1 MNHEY and CDR2 SMNVEV (reference sequence). Deletions cut 5 bases from V and 11 bases from J, with 21 bases between.

The chain recombines TRBV6-1 with TRBJ2-5; perhaps TRBD2 as D (6 bases). The CDR3 consists of 15 residues. Germline assignment: CDR1 MNHNS and CDR2 SASEGT. V lost 6 bases and J lost 1, with 15 bases in between. CDR3 amino acids: CASRFRLVFQETQYF. The CDR3 bases are TGTGCCAGCAGATTCCGACTAGTGTTCCAAGAGACCCAGTACTTC.

The V call is TRBV6-5, the J call TRBJ1-4; 9 nucleotides align to TRBD1. The trim removed 7 bases at V and 6 bases at J, leaving 6 bases unmatched. The length of the CDR3 is 14 residues. Germline CDR1 is MNHEY and CDR2 is SVGAGI. The CDR3 DNA reads TGTGCCAGCACCTCGGACAGGGGCGATGAAAAACTGTTTTTT. Its protein is CASTSDRGDEKLFF.

The chain uses TRBV27 and TRBJ2-1; 10 nucleotides agree with TRBD2. The CDR3 has 17 amino acids. Germline CDR1 MNHEY, CDR2 SMNVEV (reference sequence). J lost 5 bases, V lost 1 base, and 8 bases had no gene match. The CDR3 DNA sequence: TGTGCCAGCAGTTTATGGGGGGGAGCGGGAGGGCACAATGAGCAGTTCTTC. This encodes CASSLWGGAGGHNEQFF.

The V call is TRBV23-1, the J call TRBJ2-7, with D perhaps TRBD2 (6 bases). TRBV23-1 is flagged as an ORF with uncertain function. V was pared by 8 bases and J by 1 base, with 21 bases between. CDR3 size: 16 residues. CDR3 region: CASGGRGPPRSYEQYF. The CDR3 coding sequence is TGCGCCAGCGGAGGGCGAGGACCGCCTCGTTCCTACGAGCAGTACTTC.